The next 4 T cell receptor beta chains were all read from a single sample in a study of shared clonotypes between healthy human individuals. Sequencing was performed with immunoSEQ multiplex PCR; in TCRdb, only in-frame clones are kept and a portion is missing. The sample yields roughly 2 million clones, roughly 95% seen once. Sequencing was performed on naive CD4+ T cells sorted from blood. As to subset: CD45RA+ positively selected. The receptors come from a man younger than 30 in good health.

This chain uses TRBV5-4 with TRBJ2-7, with TRBD1 identical over 9 bases. Germline CDR1 and CDR2: SGHNT and YYREEE (reference sequence). V gave up 0 bases and J gave up 0 bases; unmatched junction bases: 7. This CDR3 has 17 amino acids. The CDR3 protein is CASSLALGTGSSYEQYF. CDR3 bases: TGTGCCAGCAGCTTGGCGTTGGGGACAGGGAGCTCCTACGAGCAGTACTTC.

The chain links TRBV5-6 to TRBJ2-2; D is ambiguous. The germline V gene has CDR1 SGHDT and CDR2 YYEEEE. This CDR3 comprises 11 residues. The V end lost 5 bases, the J end lost 7 bases, and 6 bases lay between the germline ends. The DNA of the CDR3 is TGTGCCAGCAGTATCCGCGGGGAGCTGTTTTTT. Its translation is CASSIRGELFF.

This sequence joins TRBV7-9 and TRBJ1-1; TRBD1 agrees at 9 bases. From germline, CDR1 is SEHNR and CDR2 FQNEAQ (reference sequence). With 1 base clipped from V and 1 base from J, the junction kept 1 base outside the gene matches. There are 15 residues in the CDR3. For the CDR3, the DNA is TGTGCCAGCAGCTTAGGGGGACAGGGGAACACTGAAGCTTTCTTT. Amino acids: CASSLGGQGNTEAFF. Combining the CDR3 with reference TRBV7-9 and TRBJ1-1 gives the whole variable domain DTGVSQNPRHKITKRGQNVTFRCDPISEHNRLYWYRQTLGQGPEFLTYFQNEAQLEKSRLLSDRFSAERPKGSFSTLEIQRTEQGDSAMYLCASSLGGQGNTEAFFGQGTRLTVV.

The V gene is TRBV10-3, the J gene TRBJ1-6; D possibly corresponds to TRBD1 (6 bases). From germline, CDR1 is ENHRY and CDR2 SYGVKD. The CDR3 runs to 15 residues. V lost 0 bases and J lost 6, with 9 bases in between. In nucleotides, the CDR3 is TGTGCCATCAGTGAGTCCGGACAGTTTAATTCACCCCTCCACTTT. Residues: CAISESGQFNSPLHF.